This TCR beta chain was documented in a study of OX40 agonist ivuxolimab in advanced cancers. With respect to the entire study: Ivuxolimab was an agonistic, fully human IgG2 monoclonal antibody directed against OX40 (CD134), a costimulatory receptor. Intravenous ivuxolimab was administered to patients every 2 weeks at six dose levels: 0.01, 0.1, 0.3, 1.5, 3 and 10 mg/kg. Of the approximately 50 patients in dose escalation, some 19 had hepatocellular carcinoma, some 15 had melanoma, 9 had renal cell carcinoma and 9 had head and neck cancer. In the dose-escalation cohort, 70% to 85% of patients were male, and the mean age was about 55 years, with a range of about 23 to 85. Prior anti-PD-1, anti-PD-L1 or anti-CTLA-4 therapy was permitted, and checkpoint inhibitors had been received by approximately 39% of dose-escalation patients. Partial responses were achieved by three dose-escalation patients, of whom one had hepatocellular carcinoma and two had cutaneous melanoma. Peripheral TCRbeta sequencing aimed to test whether ivuxolimab altered TCR sequence diversity and caused clonal T-cell expansion. The monotherapy dose-escalation portion (N ≈ 50 patients) of the phase I ivuxolimab trial is reported in the paper.

The cysteine opens and the phenylalanine closes a CDR3 of 17 amino acids. Only the CDR3 DNA is retained, 51 bases long and in frame from the first base. According to the germline V gene (reference sequence), CDR1 reads GTSNPN and CDR2 reads SVGIG. The germline V and J ends show losses of 3 bases and 4 bases respectively, and no gene match explains 9 bases of the junction. To sequence the TCRbeta CDR3 region, genomic DNA was isolated from the sorted cells. The immunoSEQ Assay was used for sequencing of TCRbeta CDR3 regions. Drawn from immuneACCESS, this table holds only the in-frame rearrangements with V and J called that TCRdb kept. Clones are partly lost; checked studies trace under half to an unresolved V gene and leave the rest unexplained. The sample table records tens of thousands of clones; roughly nine tenths of these occur just once. 13% to 15% of the sample rests with the top ten. General study outcomes and caveats: Antigen specificity was not determined for the clonally expanded peripheral T cells. Low levels of normalized T-cell clonal expansion were also shown by some nonresponding patients. Partial responders in the 0.1-3.0 mg/kg groups had among the lowest normalized peripheral clonal expansion, especially among CD8+ T cells. After ivuxolimab, expanded clones were on average more numerous among CD8+ T cells than among CD4+ T cells. At doses of 0.1 to 3.0 mg/kg, clonal expansion of both CD4+ and CD8+ blood T cells was observed from baseline to week 6.

The trial excluded patients who had a history of autoimmune disease or were on systemic immunosuppression. Peripheral blood for TCR sequencing was drawn from every dose cohort at baseline, at cycle 4 day 1 and at cycle 7 day 1. The samples were taken from a phase I, first-in-human, multicenter, open-label dose-escalation trial of ivuxolimab. Adults with locally advanced or metastatic melanoma, renal cell carcinoma, hepatocellular carcinoma or head and neck squamous cell carcinoma were enrolled in the trial. CD4+ and CD8+ T cells were sorted separately from peripheral blood before TCR sequencing. Details on this clone: No antigen is known for it. Within one base of it there is no much larger clone, and no base qualities were kept.

The sample consisted of CD4+ or CD8+ T cells sorted from blood, taken in a trial of the OX40 agonist ivuxolimab. Rearrangement joined TRBV30 to TRBJ1-6; the central 10 bases match TRBD1. The receptor was derived from an adult with an advanced solid tumor such as melanoma, head and neck, liver or kidney cancer. The nucleotide sequence reads as follows: TGTGCCTGGAGCTTAGACAGGGGGCCGTCTTATAATTCACCCCTCCACTTT. This encodes CAWSLDRGPSYNSPLHF.